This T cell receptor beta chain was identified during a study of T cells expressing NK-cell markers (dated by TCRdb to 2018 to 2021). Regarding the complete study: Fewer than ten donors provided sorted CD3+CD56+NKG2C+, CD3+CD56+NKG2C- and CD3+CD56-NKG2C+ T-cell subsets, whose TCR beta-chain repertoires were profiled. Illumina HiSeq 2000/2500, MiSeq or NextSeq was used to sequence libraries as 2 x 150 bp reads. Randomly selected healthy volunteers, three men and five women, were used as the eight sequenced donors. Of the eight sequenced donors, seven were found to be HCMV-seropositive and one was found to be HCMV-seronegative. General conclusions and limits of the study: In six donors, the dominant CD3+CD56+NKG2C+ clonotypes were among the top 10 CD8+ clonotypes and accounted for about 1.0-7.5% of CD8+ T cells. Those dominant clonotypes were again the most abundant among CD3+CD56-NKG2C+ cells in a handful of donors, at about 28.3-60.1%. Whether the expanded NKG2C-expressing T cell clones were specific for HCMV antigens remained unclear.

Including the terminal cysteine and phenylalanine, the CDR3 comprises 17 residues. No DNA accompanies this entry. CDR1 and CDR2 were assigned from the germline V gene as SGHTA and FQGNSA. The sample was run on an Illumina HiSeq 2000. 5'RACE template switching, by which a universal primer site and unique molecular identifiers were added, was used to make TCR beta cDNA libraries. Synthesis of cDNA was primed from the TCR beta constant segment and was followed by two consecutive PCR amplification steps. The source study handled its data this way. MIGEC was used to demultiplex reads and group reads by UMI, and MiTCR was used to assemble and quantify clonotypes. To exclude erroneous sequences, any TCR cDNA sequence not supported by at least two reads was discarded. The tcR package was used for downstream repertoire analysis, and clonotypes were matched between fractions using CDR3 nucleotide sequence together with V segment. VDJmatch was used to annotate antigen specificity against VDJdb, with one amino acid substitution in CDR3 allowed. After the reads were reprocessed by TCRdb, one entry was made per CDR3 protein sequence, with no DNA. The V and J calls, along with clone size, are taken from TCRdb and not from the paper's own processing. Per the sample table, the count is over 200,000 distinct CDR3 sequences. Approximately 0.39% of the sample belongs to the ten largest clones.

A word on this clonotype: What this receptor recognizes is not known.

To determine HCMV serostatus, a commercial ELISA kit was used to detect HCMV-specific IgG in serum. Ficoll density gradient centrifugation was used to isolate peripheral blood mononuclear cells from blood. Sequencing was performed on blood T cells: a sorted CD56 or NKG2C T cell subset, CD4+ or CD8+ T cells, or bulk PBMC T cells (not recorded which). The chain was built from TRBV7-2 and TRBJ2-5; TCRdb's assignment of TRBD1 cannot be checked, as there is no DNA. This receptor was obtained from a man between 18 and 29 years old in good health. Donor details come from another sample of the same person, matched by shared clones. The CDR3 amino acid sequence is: CASSLVGSGRGQETQYF. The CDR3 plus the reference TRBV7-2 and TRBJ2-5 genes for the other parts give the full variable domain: GAGVSQSPSNKVTEKGKDVELRCDPISGHTALYWYRQSLGQGLEFLIYFQGNSAPDKSGLPSDRFSAERTGGSVSTLTIQRTQQEDSAVYLCASSLVGSGRGQETQYFGPGTRLLVL.